Listed here are 17 T cell receptor beta chains from one sample, sequenced in a study of blood T cell repertoires in COVID-19. Clones were read by immunoSEQ multiplex PCR, and TCRdb kept only the in-frame ones, dropping some. The sample includes some 150,000 clones, 75% to 90% of them seen just once. Sequencing was done on a sample of peripheral blood. These receptors all stem from a woman older than 75 with acute or convalescent COVID-19.

This chain links TRBV4-1 with TRBJ1-1, with 8 bases fitting TRBD1. The CDR3 has 17 residues. The ends lost 0 bases at V and 5 bases at J; junction bases unmatched: 11. CDR1 and CDR2 (germline): MGHRA, YSYEKL. The chain's CDR3 is CASSQDPARTGQTEAFF. CDR3 coding DNA: TGCGCCAGCAGCCAAGACCCAGCGAGGACAGGGCAAACTGAAGCTTTCTTT.

The chain is built from TRBV27 and TRBJ2-6; no firm D call. The V gene lost 5 bases and the J gene lost 0 bases, with 8 bases spanning the gap. Germline V gene data show CDR1 as MNHEY and CDR2 as SMNVEV (reference sequence). The CDR3 contains 15 residues. In DNA form, the CDR3 reads TGTGCCAGCAGTCCACATGTCTCTGGGGCCAACGTCCTGACTTTC. It yields the protein CASSPHVSGANVLTF.

The chain carries TRBV11-3 and TRBJ2-3, with D unclear. Between the trimmed V and J ends, which lost 1 base and 0 bases, there was a span of 5 bases. CDR3 length equals 14 residues. The germline CDR1 and CDR2 sequences are SGHNT and YENEEA. The CDR3 here is CASSLGESTDTQYF. The CDR3 DNA follows: TGTGCCAGCAGCTTAGGAGAGAGCACAGATACGCAGTATTTT.

The chain has TRBV6-5 and TRBJ2-4, with 8 positions matching TRBD1. Germline-derived CDR1 and CDR2 are MNHEY and SVGAGI. The ends lost 5 bases at V and 15 bases at J; junction bases unmatched: 9. The CDR3 is made up of 12 amino acids. This chain's CDR3 is CASSTRTGRWYF. Here the CDR3 DNA reads TGTGCCAGCAGTACCCGGACAGGGCGATGGTACTTC.

A few counts support this clone. The rearrangement joins TRBV5-1 to TRBJ1-1; 7 bases are a match to TRBD1. This CDR3 is 17 amino acids long. In germline, CDR1 is SGHRS, CDR2 YFSETQ. The ends lost 4 bases at V and 5 bases at J; junction bases unmatched: 17. The CDR3 here is CASSLAGGSMVFTEAFF. The CDR3 DNA sequence: TGCGCCAGCAGCCTCGCAGGGGGAAGTATGGTTTTTACTGAAGCTTTCTTT.

This clone was recorded a few times. The chain is built from TRBV7-9 and TRBJ2-1, with 11 positions matching TRBD2. The germline V gene encodes CDR1 SEHNR and CDR2 FQNEAQ (reference sequence). CDR3 length: 18 amino acids. V shed 5 bases and J 6 bases; nucleotides not matched to a gene: 15. The CDR3 DNA follows: TGTGCCAGCAGCCTGCCTCCCCGCCTTAGCGGGAGGGCCAATGAGCAGTTCTTC. Its translation: CASSLPPRLSGRANEQFF. Variable domain in full (rest from reference TRBV7-9 and TRBJ2-1): DTGVSQNPRHKITKRGQNVTFRCDPISEHNRLYWYRQTLGQGPEFLTYFQNEAQLEKSRLLSDRFSAERPKGSFSTLEIQRTEQGDSAMYLCASSLPPRLSGRANEQFFGPGTRLTVL.

The chain joins TRBV24-1 to TRBJ1-2, with D possibly matching TRBD1 (6 bases). Germline loops: CDR1 KGHDR, CDR2 SFDVKD. The V and J ends lost 1 base and 6 bases respectively, with 20 bases between them. The CDR3 is 17 residues long. CDR3 DNA: TGTGCCACCAGTGATTTTCAAGCAGGGGAGTATGAGGATGGCTACACCTTC. It translates to CATSDFQAGEYEDGYTF.

This chain joins TRBV5-1 and TRBJ2-3, with D tentatively TRBD2 (7 bases). Per germline, CDR1 SGHRS and CDR2 YFSETQ. Trimming cost V 6 bases and J 0 bases, with 17 bases left between them. The CDR3 loop spans 16 amino acids. CDR3 sequence (DNA): TGCGCCAGCACCCCAGGAGGGGGGGCTAGCACAGATACGCAGTATTTT. Its translation is CASTPGGGASTDTQYF.

The rearrangement uses TRBV5-5 and TRBJ2-1; D is ambiguous. The germline V gene encodes CDR1 SGHKS and CDR2 YYEKEE (reference sequence). This CDR3 is built from 15 residues. The V end lost 3 bases, the J end lost 10 bases, and 20 bases lay between the germline ends. The CDR3 DNA reads as TGTGCCAGCAGCTACACTACCACAAAAGCCCCCGAGCAGTTCTTC. It encodes CASSYTTTKAPEQFF.

The chain couples TRBV27 to TRBJ2-6, with D unclear. Trimming left V 6 bases short and J 4 bases short, with 16 bases between. CDR1 MNHEY and CDR2 SMNVEV come from the germline V gene (reference sequence). The CDR3 has 16 residues. The DNA of the CDR3 is TGTGCCAGCAGGTCGAAGGTTGCGGCCGGGGCCAACGTCCTGACTTTC. Protein: CASRSKVAAGANVLTF.

The chain is built from TRBV18 and TRBJ1-1, with 7 nucleotides matching TRBD1. Germline assignment: CDR1 KGHSH and CDR2 LQKENI. The length of the CDR3 is 17 residues. V gave up 1 base and J gave up 1 base; unmatched junction bases: 9. CDR3 in DNA: TGTGCCAGCTCACCACGCATTCCGGGACAGACGAACACTGAAGCTTTCTTT. Amino acid sequence: CASSPRIPGQTNTEAFF.

The chain employs TRBV28 and TRBJ2-7, with 8 bases aligning to TRBD1. The junction had 9 bases not matched to a gene; V was cut back by 2 bases and J by 6 bases. CDR1 MDHEN and CDR2 SYDVKM come from the germline V gene. The length of the CDR3 is 15 residues. The CDR3 DNA reads as TGTGCCAGCAGTTTAGCTGGACAGGGCGAGGGCGAGCAGTACTTC. Amino acids: CASSLAGQGEGEQYF.

This rearrangement joins TRBV7-9 to TRBJ1-2; no reliable D call. There are 12 residues in the CDR3. Per the germline V gene, CDR1 is SEHNR and CDR2 is FQNEAQ (reference sequence). The V gene lost 1 base and the J gene lost 8 bases, with 8 bases spanning the gap. DNA of the CDR3: TGTGCCAGCAGCTTAGGAGATGCCGGCTACACCTTC. Translating it yields CASSLGDAGYTF.

The chain is built from TRBV27 and TRBJ2-3; tentatively, D is TRBD1 (5 bases). Between the trimmed V and J ends, which lost 3 bases and 1 base, there was a span of 5 bases. The CDR3 spans 13 residues. CDR1 and CDR2 from the germline V gene are MNHEY and SMNVEV (reference sequence). CDR3 coding DNA: TGTGCCAGCAGTTTGGGGCGCACAGATACGCAGTATTTT. Protein: CASSLGRTDTQYF.

V gene TRBV19 combines with J gene TRBJ2-1; tentative D call: TRBD1 (6 bases). Trimming took off 5 bases at V and 4 bases at J, with 12 bases between the two ends. CDR3 length equals 14 residues. CDR1 and CDR2 (germline): LNHDA, SQIVND (reference sequence). The CDR3 reads CASSPDRKYNEQFF. CDR3 coding DNA: TGTGCCAGTAGTCCGGACAGAAAATACAATGAGCAGTTCTTC.

This clone was detected only once. This sequence joins TRBV10-3 and TRBJ1-1; no definite D call. V lost 8 bases and J lost 0, with 7 bases in between. CDR1 ENHRY and CDR2 SYGVKD come from the germline V gene. CDR3 length: 12 residues. This chain's CDR3 is CAIGGMNTEAFF. The CDR3, as DNA: TGTGCCATCGGAGGGATGAACACTGAAGCTTTCTTT.

This sequence joins TRBV28 and TRBJ1-2, with 7 bases fitting TRBD1. The CDR3 is 14 residues long. Germline CDR1 reads MDHEN; CDR2 reads SYDVKM. Trimming removed 8 bases from V and 4 bases from J; junction bases left unmatched: 10. This CDR3 is CASRTGVGFYGYTF. CDR3 nucleotide sequence: TGTGCCAGCCGAACAGGGGTAGGATTCTATGGCTACACCTTC.